Only a few counts were recorded for the clone carrying this T cell receptor (beta chain). Its target is not known. This record belongs to a study of long-term antiretroviral therapy in people with HIV. Study at large: Specimens dating back about a decade before the 2015 immediate-ART recommendation are the oldest included. Whole-study results and caveats: Among HIV repertoires, CDR3 length ranges were narrower than those of controls.

V shed 6 bases, J shed 5 bases, and the junction held 2 bases outside the gene matches. The CDR3 is 12 amino acids. The V gene's germline CDR1 is SNHLY and CDR2 FYNNEI. Every one of the donors gave at least one pre-ART PBMC sample and at least two post-ART PBMC samples. At survey level, the immunoSEQ assay was run in its v3.0 version. Target depth was 40,000-50,000 T-cell genomes per sample. The data were produced by immunoSEQ multiplex PCR, yet TCRdb's version contains in-frame clones alone and is incomplete. The table has 15,000 to 20,000 clones, around 76% seen once. Material: unsorted PBMCs, obtained 0.5 years before starting antiretroviral therapy. The chain uses TRBV2 and TRBJ1-2; TRBD1 aligns across 8 bases. This TCR was sampled from a woman between 45 and 60 years old with HIV. As DNA, the CDR3 is TGTGCCAGCAGAGGGGACAGGTATGGCTACACCTTC. It specifies CASRGDRYGYTF. The entire variable domain, with the rest obtained from reference TRBV2 and TRBJ1-2, is as follows: EPEVTQTPSHQVTQMGQEVILRCVPISNHLYFYWYRQILGQKVEFLVSFYNNEISEKSEIFDDQFSVERPDGSNFTLKIRSTKLEDSAMYFCASRGDRYGYTFGSGTRLTVV.